This TCR beta chain came from a study of T cells in Graves' hyperthyroidism and ophthalmopathy. Overall study context: Blood from the periphery was taken at initial diagnosis, before any treatment. Study outcomes and limitations: The model identified upcoming ophthalmopathy a median around 6 months ahead of onset.

Trimming left V 1 base short and J 4 bases short, with 13 bases between. This CDR3 is 15 amino acids long. The germline V gene has CDR1 SGHTA and CDR2 FQGNSA. The TCR beta CDR3 regions underwent amplification using RNA transcripts as the source. HTBI primers drove first-round RT-PCR of the TCR CDR3. MiXCR was run by TCRdb on the multiplex PCR reads, yielding one entry per CDR3 protein. The profile shows about 710,000 distinct CDR3 sequences, over 15% of them singletons. The study left out patients who had uncontrolled infection, other autoimmune disease, pregnancy or lactation. The PBMCs studied were ones that came from roughly 11 ml fresh peripheral blood. Remarks on this clonotype: No antigen is known for it.

Sequencing used blood. This TCR was recovered from a man younger than 30 with Graves' hyperthyroidism. The chain uses TRBV7-2 and TRBJ1-1; possibly TRBD1 for D (5 bases). CDR3 sequence reads: CASSLDGAGATEAFF. The CDR3 DNA follows: TGTGCCAGCAGCTTAGACGGGGCCGGGGCCACTGAAGCTTTCTTT.